Below are 27 T cell receptor beta chains sequenced from a single sample in a study of blood T cell repertoires in COVID-19. Some clones are missing from TCRdb's copy, which holds only in-frame ones; the method was immunoSEQ multiplex PCR. Of 85,000 to 110,000 clones detected, approximately 89% appear once; the ten largest clones hold approximately 17%. The source material was peripheral blood. The receptors here all came from a woman at least 80 years old in a cohort sampled during active COVID-19.

This sequence joins TRBV28 and TRBJ2-7; 7 bases are a match to TRBD1. The CDR3 runs to 14 residues. The germline CDR1 and CDR2 sequences are MDHEN and SYDVKM. Germline trimming cut 7 bases from V and 3 bases from J; bases unmatched to any gene: 9. The CDR3 spells CASKSGTVGYEQYF. The CDR3, as DNA: TGTGCCAGCAAATCCGGGACAGTGGGCTACGAGCAGTACTTC.

CDR3 nucleotide sequence: TGCGCCAGCAGTGAGGGACTTAAGGAGACCCAGTACTTC. It translates to CASSEGLKETQYF. The rearrangement uses TRBV10-1 and TRBJ2-5, with a possible D match to TRBD2 (5 bases). The V gene lost 2 bases and the J gene lost 5 bases, with 9 bases spanning the gap. Germline-derived CDR1 and CDR2 are WNHNN and SYGVQD (reference sequence). The CDR3 runs 13 residues.

CDR3 in DNA: TGTGCCAGCAGCTTACTCTGGTCGGAGTGGTCCTACAATGAGCAGTTCTTC. This translates into CASSLLWSEWSYNEQFF. The V call is TRBV11-2, the J call TRBJ2-1; no firm D call. Between the trimmed V and J ends, which lost 2 bases and 1 base, there was a span of 15 bases. Germline V gene data show CDR1 as SGHAT and CDR2 as FQNNGV. The CDR3 has 17 residues.

In its sample, this clone was seen a few times. The chain couples TRBV28 to TRBJ2-7; 11 nucleotides align to TRBD2. CDR1 and CDR2 (germline): MDHEN, SYDVKM. The CDR3 is 14 amino acids. After removal of 6 bases from V and 3 bases from J, the junction contained 4 bases not matched to a gene. This chain's CDR3 is CASRLAGAFYEQYF. For the CDR3, the DNA is TGTGCCAGCAGACTAGCGGGGGCCTTCTACGAGCAGTACTTC.

This clone was recorded once. The gene calls are TRBV11-2 and TRBJ2-5; 10 bases are a match to TRBD2. Germline values: CDR1 SGHAT, CDR2 FQNNGV. Losses at the gene ends were 4 bases for V and 7 bases for J; bases not matched to a gene: 12. The CDR3 is 16 residues long. The CDR3 loop is CASSSISASGSLTQYF. The CDR3 DNA is TGTGCCAGCAGCTCCATAAGCGCTAGCGGGAGTCTGACCCAGTACTTC.

In this sample, this clone turned up once. V and J are TRBV3-1 (or the pseudogene TRBV3-2) and TRBJ1-6, with 9 bases identical to TRBD1. The CDR3 contains 16 residues. Per germline, CDR1 LGHDT and CDR2 YNNKEL (reference sequence). V shed 4 bases, J shed 9 bases, and the junction held 10 bases outside the gene matches. CDR3 sequence reads: CASSPSGTGKPSPLHF. The CDR3 bases are TGTGCCAGCAGCCCGTCCGGGACAGGGAAACCTTCACCCCTCCACTTT.

V usage is TRBV6-5 and J usage is TRBJ1-2; 7 bases are shared with TRBD1. Germline CDR1 is MNHEY and CDR2 is SVGAGI. The CDR3 has 13 residues. V was clipped by 5 bases and J by 4 bases; unmatched bases: 4. The CDR3 sequence: CASSTTGFYGYTF. CDR3 in DNA: TGTGCCAGCAGTACGACAGGGTTCTATGGCTACACCTTC.

The chain uses TRBV5-1 and TRBJ1-2; 9 bases map to TRBD1. V was pared by 0 bases and J by 5 bases, with 8 bases of the junction left unmatched. The CDR3 length is 16 residues. The V gene's germline CDR1 is SGHRS and CDR2 YFSETQ. The CDR3 spells CASSLGTGASLYGYTF. The DNA for the CDR3 is TGCGCCAGCAGCTTGGGGACAGGGGCCAGCTTATATGGCTACACCTTC.

This clone was seen just once. This chain uses TRBV6-5 with TRBJ2-5; D gene ambiguous. Germline values: CDR1 MNHEY, CDR2 SVGAGI. Trimming took off 6 bases at V and 5 bases at J, with 10 bases between the two ends. The CDR3 runs 12 residues. The DNA for the CDR3 is TGTGCCAGCAGACAAATTACGGAGACCCAGTACTTC. Its translation is CASRQITETQYF.

This chain links TRBV6-5 with TRBJ2-2, with D perhaps matching TRBD1 (5 bases). Germline CDR1 reads MNHEY; CDR2 reads SVGAGI. With 6 bases removed from V and 1 base from J, the gap between germline ends came to 9 bases. The CDR3 is made up of 14 amino acids. The CDR3 spells CASSPTVNTGELFF. The CDR3 DNA sequence: TGTGCCAGCAGCCCGACAGTGAACACCGGGGAGCTGTTTTTT.

The rearrangement links TRBV6-5 to TRBJ2-3; weak D call: TRBD1 (5 bases). In germline, CDR1 is MNHEY, CDR2 SVGAGI. V was clipped by 6 bases and J by 3 bases, with 10 bases between them. The CDR3 length is 13 residues. The CDR3 protein is CASRRPGTDTQYF. The CDR3 DNA reads TGTGCCAGCAGACGACCAGGGACAGATACGCAGTATTTT.

The chain carries TRBV7-8 and TRBJ2-1, with 8 bases identical to TRBD2. Germline V gene data show CDR1 as SGHVS and CDR2 as FQNEAQ. V shed 5 bases and J 0 bases; nucleotides not matched to a gene: 3. The CDR3 consists of 15 residues. The CDR3 protein is CASSTSGGSYNEQFF. As DNA, the CDR3 is TGTGCCAGCAGCACAAGCGGGGGCTCCTACAATGAGCAGTTCTTC.

The J gene is TRBJ2-1, the V gene TRBV6-5; 8 bases align to TRBD2. This CDR3 region has 15 residues. Trimming removed 5 bases from V and 0 bases from J; junction bases left unmatched: 3. The germline CDR1 and CDR2 sequences are MNHEY and SVGAGI. Written as DNA, the CDR3 is TGTGCCAGCAGTCTGACTAGCGCCTCCTACAATGAGCAGTTCTTC. Amino acid sequence: CASSLTSASYNEQFF.

The V gene is TRBV29-1, the J gene TRBJ1-1; D remains ambiguous. The CDR3 has 12 residues. Germline V CDR1 and CDR2: SQVTM, ANQGSEA. The V end was cut by 0 bases, the J end by 10 bases, with 12 bases between. Written as DNA, the CDR3 is TGCAGCGTTGAAGATGCGGGGAACCCAGCTTTCTTT. As protein: CSVEDAGNPAFF.

The chain recombines TRBV6-5 with TRBJ1-2, with D possibly being TRBD1 (6 bases). CDR1 and CDR2 (germline): MNHEY, SVGAGI. Deletions cut 4 bases from V and 1 base from J, with 7 bases between. The CDR3 is made up of 13 amino acids. The CDR3: CASSSDSNYGYTF. The CDR3 nucleotides are TGTGCCAGCAGTTCGGACAGTAACTATGGCTACACCTTC.

This chain uses TRBV6-6 with TRBJ2-5, with 14 bases fitting TRBD2. Per the germline V gene, CDR1 is MNHNY and CDR2 is SVGAGI (reference sequence). The CDR3 extends over 18 amino acids. J lost 2 bases, V lost 5 bases, and 10 bases had no gene match. This CDR3 is CASSHGLAGGLGQETQYF. As DNA, the CDR3 is TGTGCCAGCAGTCATGGACTAGCGGGAGGTCTGGGACAAGAGACCCAGTACTTC.

The CDR3 region is CAISGGRNRDETQYF. CDR3 bases: TGTGCCATCAGTGGAGGTCGCAACAGGGATGAGACCCAGTACTTC. The rearrangement links TRBV10-3 to TRBJ2-5, with D maybe TRBD1 (6 bases). Germline V gives CDR1 ENHRY, CDR2 SYGVKD. The CDR3 loop spans 15 amino acids. V was cut by 4 bases and J by 5 bases, with 17 bases left in between.

This clone was seen a single time. CDR3 DNA sequence: TGTGCCAGCAGCTCGGCAGGGGGCAAGTGGACTGAAGCTTTCTTT. It is translated as CASSSAGGKWTEAFF. This rearrangement joins TRBV7-9 to TRBJ1-1, with 8 bases aligning to TRBD1. V lost 4 bases and J lost 5; bases outside the gene matches: 9. The CDR3 covers 15 residues. Per germline, CDR1 SEHNR and CDR2 FQNEAQ (reference sequence).

The chain is built from TRBV19 and TRBJ2-1, with 10 positions matching TRBD2. This CDR3 is 17 amino acids long. CDR1 and CDR2 (germline): LNHDA, SQIVND (reference sequence). With V trimmed by 3 bases and J by 0 bases, 5 bases remained unmatched. CDR3 region: CASSMRTSGNSYNEQFF. As DNA, the CDR3 is TGTGCCAGTAGTATGAGGACTAGCGGCAACTCCTACAATGAGCAGTTCTTC.

The chain couples TRBV30 to TRBJ2-1; 8 bases are a match to TRBD2. The CDR3 consists of 15 residues. The germline V gene has CDR1 GTSNPN and CDR2 SVGIG (reference sequence). With 4 bases clipped from V and 2 bases from J, the junction kept 7 bases outside the gene matches. The CDR3 sequence is CAWTPGLGTYNEQFF. In DNA form, the CDR3 reads TGTGCCTGGACTCCGGGACTAGGAACCTACAATGAGCAGTTCTTC.

The V call is TRBV6-6, the J call TRBJ1-5; TRBD1 is a possible D gene (5 bases). The CDR3 consists of 14 residues. Looked up from germline, CDR1 is MNHNY and CDR2 is SVGAGI (reference sequence). Deletions cut 1 base from V and 4 bases from J, with 8 bases between. The CDR3: CASSYLGGNQPQHF. In DNA, the CDR3 is TGTGCCAGCAGTTACTTGGGGGGAAATCAGCCCCAGCATTTT.

DNA of the CDR3: TGTGCCAGCAGCCCCGAATTGGCTAATTCACCCCTCCACTTT. The encoded protein is CASSPELANSPLHF. The chain links TRBV6-4 to TRBJ1-6, with no clear D. CDR3 size: 14 residues. Germline lookup yields CDR1 MRHNA and CDR2 SNTAGT. V was clipped by 6 bases and J by 6 bases, with 12 bases between them.

This sequence joins TRBV2 and TRBJ1-5; 7 nucleotides match TRBD1. The CDR3 is 14 residues long. From germline, CDR1 is SNHLY and CDR2 FYNNEI. The J segment lost 6 bases and the V segment lost 8 bases, leaving 10 bases of the junction unmatched. In DNA form, the CDR3 reads TGTGCCAGCCAAACAGGGGCCGCAGGTCAGCCCCAGCATTTT. As protein: CASQTGAAGQPQHF.

This clone is a singleton in its sample. The gene calls are TRBV7-8 and TRBJ2-1; D is undetermined. The CDR3 contains 11 residues. Trimming removed 5 bases from V and 10 bases from J, with 9 bases in between. CDR1 SGHVS and CDR2 FQNEAQ come from the germline V gene. The DNA of the CDR3 is TGTGCCAGCAGCCCCCTATTCGAGCAGTTCTTC. Encoded protein: CASSPLFEQFF.

The genes are TRBV18 and TRBJ2-2; TRBD2 might be the D (5 bases). From germline, CDR1 is KGHSH and CDR2 LQKENI. Trimming pared 5 bases from V and 5 bases from J, leaving 12 bases between. This CDR3 is built from 14 residues. The CDR3 bases are TGTGCCAGCTCAGGTGGAGCGGAAACCGGGGAGCTGTTTTTT. Protein sequence: CASSGGAETGELFF.

CDR3 nucleotide sequence: TGTGCCAGCAGCCAAGATGGTGGGGCCGAGCAGTACTTC. Residues: CASSQDGGAEQYF. This chain connects TRBV3-1 (or the pseudogene TRBV3-2) to TRBJ2-7, with D possibly matching TRBD1 (5 bases). Trimming took 0 bases from V and 6 from J, leaving 9 bases between them. CDR3 length: 13 residues. Germline V lookup: CDR1 LGHDT, CDR2 YNNKEL (reference sequence).

The chain combines TRBV4-1 with TRBJ2-1; 11 bases fit TRBD2. Germline-derived CDR1 and CDR2 are MGHRA and YSYEKL. The CDR3 totals 17 residues. V shed 2 bases, J shed 9 bases, and the junction held 12 bases outside the gene matches. The CDR3 spells CASSQPSSGRLGGEQFF. In nucleotides, the CDR3 is TGCGCCAGCAGCCAACCCTCTAGCGGGAGGTTAGGGGGTGAGCAGTTCTTC.